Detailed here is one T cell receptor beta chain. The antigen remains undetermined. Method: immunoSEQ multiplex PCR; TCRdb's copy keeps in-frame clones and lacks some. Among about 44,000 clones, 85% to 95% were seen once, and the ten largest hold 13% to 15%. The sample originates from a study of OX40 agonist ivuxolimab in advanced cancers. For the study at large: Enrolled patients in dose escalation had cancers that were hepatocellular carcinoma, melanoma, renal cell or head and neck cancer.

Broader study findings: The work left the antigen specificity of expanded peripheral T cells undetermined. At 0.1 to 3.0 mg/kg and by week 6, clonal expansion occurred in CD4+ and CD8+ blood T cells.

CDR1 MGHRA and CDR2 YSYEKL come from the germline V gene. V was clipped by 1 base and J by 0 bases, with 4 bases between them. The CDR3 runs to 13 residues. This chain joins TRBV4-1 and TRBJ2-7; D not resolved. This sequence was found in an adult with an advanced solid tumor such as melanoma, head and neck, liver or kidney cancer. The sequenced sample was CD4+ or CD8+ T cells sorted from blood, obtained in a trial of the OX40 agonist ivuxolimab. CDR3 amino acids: CASSQGPSYEQYF. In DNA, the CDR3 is TGCGCCAGCAGCCAAGGACCCTCCTACGAGCAGTACTTC.